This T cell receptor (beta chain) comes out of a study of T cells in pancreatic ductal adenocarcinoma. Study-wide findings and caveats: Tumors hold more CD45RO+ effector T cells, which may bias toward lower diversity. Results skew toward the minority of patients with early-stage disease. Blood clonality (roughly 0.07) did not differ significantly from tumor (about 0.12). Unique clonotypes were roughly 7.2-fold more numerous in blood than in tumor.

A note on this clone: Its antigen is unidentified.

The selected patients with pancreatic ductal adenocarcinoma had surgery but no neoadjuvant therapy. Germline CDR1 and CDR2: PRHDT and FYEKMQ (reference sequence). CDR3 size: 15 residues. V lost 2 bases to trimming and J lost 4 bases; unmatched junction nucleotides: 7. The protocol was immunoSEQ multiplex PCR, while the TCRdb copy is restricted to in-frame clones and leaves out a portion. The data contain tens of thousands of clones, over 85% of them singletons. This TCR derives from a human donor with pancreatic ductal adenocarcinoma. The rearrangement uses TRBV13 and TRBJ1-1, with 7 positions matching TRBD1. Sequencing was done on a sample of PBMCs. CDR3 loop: CASSLRDREVTEAFF. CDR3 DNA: TGTGCCAGCAGCTTACGAGACAGGGAGGTCACTGAAGCTTTCTTT.